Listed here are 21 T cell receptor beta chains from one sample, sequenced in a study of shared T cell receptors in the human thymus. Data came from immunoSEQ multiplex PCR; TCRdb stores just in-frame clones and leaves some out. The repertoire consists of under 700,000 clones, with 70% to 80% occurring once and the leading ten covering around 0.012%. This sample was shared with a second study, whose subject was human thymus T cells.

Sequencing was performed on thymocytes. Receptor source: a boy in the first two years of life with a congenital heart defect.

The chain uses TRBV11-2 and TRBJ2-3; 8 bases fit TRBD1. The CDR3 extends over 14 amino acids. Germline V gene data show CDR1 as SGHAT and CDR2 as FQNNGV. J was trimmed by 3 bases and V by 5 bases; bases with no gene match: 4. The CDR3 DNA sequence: TGTGCCAGCAGCCCCCGACAGGGGACAGATACGCAGTATTTT. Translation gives CASSPRQGTDTQYF. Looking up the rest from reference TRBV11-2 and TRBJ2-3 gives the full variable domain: EAGVAQSPRYKIIEKRQSVAFWCNPISGHATLYWYQQILGQGPKLLIQFQNNGVVDDSQLPKDRFSAERLKGVDSTLKIQPAKLEDSAVYLCASSPRQGTDTQYFGPGTRLTVL.

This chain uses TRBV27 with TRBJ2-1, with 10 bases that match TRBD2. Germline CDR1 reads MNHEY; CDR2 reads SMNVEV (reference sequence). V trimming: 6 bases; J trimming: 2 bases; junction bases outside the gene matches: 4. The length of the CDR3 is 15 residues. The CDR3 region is CASSLTSGTYNEQFF. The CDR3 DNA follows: TGTGCCAGCAGCCTCACTAGCGGGACCTACAATGAGCAGTTCTTC.

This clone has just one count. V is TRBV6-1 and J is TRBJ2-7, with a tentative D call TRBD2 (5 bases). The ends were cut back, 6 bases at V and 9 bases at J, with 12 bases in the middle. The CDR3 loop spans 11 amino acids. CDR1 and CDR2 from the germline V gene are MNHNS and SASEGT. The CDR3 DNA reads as TGTGCCAGCAGGGAGGCTTCAGGGCAGTACTTC. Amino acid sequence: CASREASGQYF.

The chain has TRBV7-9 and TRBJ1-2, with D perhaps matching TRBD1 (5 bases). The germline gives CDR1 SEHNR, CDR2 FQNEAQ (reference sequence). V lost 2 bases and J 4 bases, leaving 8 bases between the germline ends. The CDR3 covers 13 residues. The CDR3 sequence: CASSLTGLYGYTF. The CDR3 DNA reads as TGTGCCAGCAGCTTAACAGGCCTCTATGGCTACACCTTC.

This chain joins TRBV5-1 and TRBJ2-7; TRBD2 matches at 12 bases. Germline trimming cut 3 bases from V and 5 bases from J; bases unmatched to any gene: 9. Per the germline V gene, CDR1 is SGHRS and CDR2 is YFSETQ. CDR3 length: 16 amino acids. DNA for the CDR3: TGCGCCAGCAGCTCGGAGGCTAGCGGGAGGGTCCACGAGCAGTACTTC. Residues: CASSSEASGRVHEQYF.

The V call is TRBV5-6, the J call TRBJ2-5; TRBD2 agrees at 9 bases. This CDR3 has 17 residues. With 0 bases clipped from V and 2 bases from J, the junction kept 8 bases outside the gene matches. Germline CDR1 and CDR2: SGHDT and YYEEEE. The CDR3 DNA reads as TGTGCCAGCAGCTTGGCCGTGCGACTAGCGGCTCAAGAGACCCAGTACTTC. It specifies CASSLAVRLAAQETQYF.

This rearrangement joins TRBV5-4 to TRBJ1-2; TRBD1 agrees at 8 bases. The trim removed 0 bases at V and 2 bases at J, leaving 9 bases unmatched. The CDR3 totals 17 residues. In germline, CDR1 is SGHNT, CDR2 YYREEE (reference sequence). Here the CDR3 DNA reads TGTGCCAGCAGCTTGGAGGAAGAGACAGGGGAAAACTATGGCTACACCTTC. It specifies CASSLEEETGENYGYTF.

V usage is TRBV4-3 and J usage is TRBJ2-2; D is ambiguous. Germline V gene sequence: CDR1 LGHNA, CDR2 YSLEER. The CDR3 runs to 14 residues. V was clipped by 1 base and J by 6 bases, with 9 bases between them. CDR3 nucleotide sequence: TGCGCCAGCAGCCAAGTGCGCGCGCCCGGGGAGCTGTTTTTT. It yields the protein CASSQVRAPGELFF.

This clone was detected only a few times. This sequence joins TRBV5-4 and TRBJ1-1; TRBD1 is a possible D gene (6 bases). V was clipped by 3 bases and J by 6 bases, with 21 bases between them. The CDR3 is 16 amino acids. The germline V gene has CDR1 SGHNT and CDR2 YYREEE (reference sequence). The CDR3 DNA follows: TGTGCCAGCAGCTCCGGCACCCTCACAGGGAGGGCTGAAGCTTTCTTT. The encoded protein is CASSSGTLTGRAEAFF.

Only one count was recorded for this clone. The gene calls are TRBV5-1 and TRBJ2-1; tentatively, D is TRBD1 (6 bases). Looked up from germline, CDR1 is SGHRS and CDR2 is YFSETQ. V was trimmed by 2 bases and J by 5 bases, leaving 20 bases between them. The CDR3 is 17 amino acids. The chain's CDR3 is CASSFVGDRTFHNEQFF. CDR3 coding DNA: TGCGCCAGCAGCTTCGTGGGTGACAGGACTTTCCACAATGAGCAGTTCTTC.

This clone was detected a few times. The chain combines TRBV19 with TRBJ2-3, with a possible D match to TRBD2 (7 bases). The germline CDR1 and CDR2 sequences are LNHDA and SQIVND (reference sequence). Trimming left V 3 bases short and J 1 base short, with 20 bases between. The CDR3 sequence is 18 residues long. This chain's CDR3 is CASSMSRGAEKGTDTQYF. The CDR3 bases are TGTGCCAGTAGTATGTCACGGGGGGCGGAAAAAGGCACAGATACGCAGTATTTT.

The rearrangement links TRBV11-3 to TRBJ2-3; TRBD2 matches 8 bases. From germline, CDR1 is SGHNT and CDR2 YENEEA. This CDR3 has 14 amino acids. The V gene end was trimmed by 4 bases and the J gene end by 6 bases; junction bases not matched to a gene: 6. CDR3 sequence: CASSSSGSGDTQYF. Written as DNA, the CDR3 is TGTGCCAGCAGCTCGAGCGGGAGTGGGGATACGCAGTATTTT.

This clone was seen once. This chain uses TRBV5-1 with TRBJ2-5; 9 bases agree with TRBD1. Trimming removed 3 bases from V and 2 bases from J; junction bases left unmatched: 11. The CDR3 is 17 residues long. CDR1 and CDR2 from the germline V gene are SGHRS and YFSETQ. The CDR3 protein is CASSYWYGTGNQETQYF. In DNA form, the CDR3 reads TGCGCCAGCAGCTACTGGTACGGGACAGGGAATCAAGAGACCCAGTACTTC.

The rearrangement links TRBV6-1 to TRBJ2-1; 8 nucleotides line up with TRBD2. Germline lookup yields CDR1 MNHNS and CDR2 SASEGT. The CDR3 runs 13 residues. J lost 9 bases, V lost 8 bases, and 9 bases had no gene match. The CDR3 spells CASGQREFGEQFF. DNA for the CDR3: TGTGCCAGCGGTCAGCGGGAGTTTGGTGAGCAGTTCTTC.

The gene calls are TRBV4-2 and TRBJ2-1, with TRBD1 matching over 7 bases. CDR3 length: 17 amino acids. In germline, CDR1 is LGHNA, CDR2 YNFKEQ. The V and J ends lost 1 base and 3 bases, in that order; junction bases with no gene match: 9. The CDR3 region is CASSQARKDRNYNEQFF. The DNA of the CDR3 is TGTGCCAGCAGCCAAGCCCGCAAGGACAGGAACTACAATGAGCAGTTCTTC.

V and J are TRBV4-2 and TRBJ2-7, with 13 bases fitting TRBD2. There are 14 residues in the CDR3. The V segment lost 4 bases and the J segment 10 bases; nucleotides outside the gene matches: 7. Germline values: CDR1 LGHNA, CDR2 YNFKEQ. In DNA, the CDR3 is TGTGCCAGCAGCCTAGGACTAGCGGGAGTCGCCCAGTACTTC. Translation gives CASSLGLAGVAQYF.

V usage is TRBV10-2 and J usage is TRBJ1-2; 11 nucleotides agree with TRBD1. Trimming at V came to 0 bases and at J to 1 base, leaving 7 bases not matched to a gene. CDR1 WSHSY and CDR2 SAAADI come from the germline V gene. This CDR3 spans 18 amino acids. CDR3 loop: CASSESRTGGPINYGYTF. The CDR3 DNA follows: TGCGCCAGCAGTGAGTCCCGGACAGGGGGCCCGATTAACTATGGCTACACCTTC.

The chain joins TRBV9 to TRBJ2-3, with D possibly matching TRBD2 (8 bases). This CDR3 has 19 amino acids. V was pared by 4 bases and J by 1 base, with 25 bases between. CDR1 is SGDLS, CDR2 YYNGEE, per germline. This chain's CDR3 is CASSMSGRGDDRGTDTQYF. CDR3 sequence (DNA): TGTGCCAGCAGCATGTCCGGGCGGGGGGATGACAGGGGCACAGATACGCAGTATTTT.

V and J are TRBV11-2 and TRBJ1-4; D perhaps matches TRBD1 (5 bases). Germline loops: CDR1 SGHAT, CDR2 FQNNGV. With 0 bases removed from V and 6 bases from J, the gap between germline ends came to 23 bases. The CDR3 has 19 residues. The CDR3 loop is CASSLDSPPWTIRDEKLFF. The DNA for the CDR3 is TGTGCCAGCAGCTTAGATTCCCCTCCTTGGACAATTCGGGATGAAAAACTGTTTTTT. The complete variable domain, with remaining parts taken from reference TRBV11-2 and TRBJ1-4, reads EAGVAQSPRYKIIEKRQSVAFWCNPISGHATLYWYQQILGQGPKLLIQFQNNGVVDDSQLPKDRFSAERLKGVDSTLKIQPAKLEDSAVYLCASSLDSPPWTIRDEKLFFGSGTQLSVL.

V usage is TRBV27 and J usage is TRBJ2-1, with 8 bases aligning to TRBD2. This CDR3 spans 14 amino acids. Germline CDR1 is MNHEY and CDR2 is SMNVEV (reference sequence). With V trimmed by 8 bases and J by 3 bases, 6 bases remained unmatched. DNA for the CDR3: TGTGCCAGCTTAAGCGGGAGTGGCTACAATGAGCAGTTCTTC. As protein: CASLSGSGYNEQFF.

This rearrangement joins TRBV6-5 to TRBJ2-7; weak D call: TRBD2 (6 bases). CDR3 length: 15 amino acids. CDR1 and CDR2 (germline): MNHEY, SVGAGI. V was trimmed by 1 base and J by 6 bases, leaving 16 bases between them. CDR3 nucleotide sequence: TGTGCCAGCAGTTACTACGAGCCGGGGGTACGCGAGCAGTACTTC. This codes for CASSYYEPGVREQYF.